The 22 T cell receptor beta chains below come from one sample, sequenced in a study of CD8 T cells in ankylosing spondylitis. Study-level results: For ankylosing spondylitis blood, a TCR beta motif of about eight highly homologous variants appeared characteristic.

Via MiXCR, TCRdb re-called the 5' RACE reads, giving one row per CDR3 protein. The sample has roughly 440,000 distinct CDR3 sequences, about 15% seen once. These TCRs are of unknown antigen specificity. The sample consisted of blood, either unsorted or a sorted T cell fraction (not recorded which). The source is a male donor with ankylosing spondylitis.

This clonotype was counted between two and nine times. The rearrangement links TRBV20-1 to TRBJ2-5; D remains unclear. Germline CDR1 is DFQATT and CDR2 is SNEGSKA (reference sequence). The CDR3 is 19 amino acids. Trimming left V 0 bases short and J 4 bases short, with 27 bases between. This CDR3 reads CSARDPPRGLRGSGETQYF. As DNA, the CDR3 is TGCAGTGCTAGAGACCCCCCTCGAGGTCTACGAGGCTCGGGAGAGACCCAGTACTTC.

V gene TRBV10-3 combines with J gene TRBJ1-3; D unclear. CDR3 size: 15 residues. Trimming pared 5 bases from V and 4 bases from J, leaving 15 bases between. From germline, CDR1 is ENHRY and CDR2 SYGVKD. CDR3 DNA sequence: TGTGCCATCAGTAACCATCGATCAAGGGGAAACACCATATATTTT. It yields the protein CAISNHRSRGNTIYF.

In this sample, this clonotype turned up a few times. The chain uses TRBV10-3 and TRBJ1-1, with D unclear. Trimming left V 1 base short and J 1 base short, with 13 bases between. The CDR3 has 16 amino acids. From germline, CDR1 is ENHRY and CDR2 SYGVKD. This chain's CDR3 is CAISEYTGGGNTEAFF. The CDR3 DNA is TGTGCCATCAGTGAGTATACCGGCGGAGGGAACACTGAAGCTTTCTTT.

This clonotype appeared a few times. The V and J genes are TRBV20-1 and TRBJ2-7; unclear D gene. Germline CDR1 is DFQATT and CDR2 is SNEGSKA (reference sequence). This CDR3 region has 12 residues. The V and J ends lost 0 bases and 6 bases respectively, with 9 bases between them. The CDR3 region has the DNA TGCAGTGCTAGAGATAACACCGCCGAGCAGTACTTC. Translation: CSARDNTAEQYF.

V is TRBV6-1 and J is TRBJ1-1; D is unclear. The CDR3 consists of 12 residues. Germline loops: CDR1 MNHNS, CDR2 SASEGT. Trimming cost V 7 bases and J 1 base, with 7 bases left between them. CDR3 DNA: TGTGCCAGCAAACTCGGGAACACTGAAGCTTTCTTT. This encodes CASKLGNTEAFF.

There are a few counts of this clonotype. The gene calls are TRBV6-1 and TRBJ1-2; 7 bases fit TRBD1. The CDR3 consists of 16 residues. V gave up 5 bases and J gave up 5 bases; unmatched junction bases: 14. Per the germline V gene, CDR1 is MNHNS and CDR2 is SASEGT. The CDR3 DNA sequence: TGTGCCAGCAGTACAGCCCGAGGACAGGACCTATATGGCTACACCTTC. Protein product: CASSTARGQDLYGYTF.

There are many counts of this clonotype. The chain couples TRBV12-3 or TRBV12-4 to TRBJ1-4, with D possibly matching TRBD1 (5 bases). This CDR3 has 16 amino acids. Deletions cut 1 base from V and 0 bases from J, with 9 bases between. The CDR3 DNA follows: TGTGCCAGCAGTTTAGGAGGGGCTGCAACTAATGAAAAACTGTTTTTT. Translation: CASSLGGAATNEKLFF.

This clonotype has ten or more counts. Here the CDR3 reads CASSYGSGGAGAGELFF. The DNA for the CDR3 is TGTGCCAGCAGTTATGGTAGCGGGGGGGCCGGCGCCGGGGAGCTGTTTTTT. This sequence joins TRBV6-5 and TRBJ2-2, with 11 bases fitting TRBD2. Trimming removed 3 bases from V and 6 bases from J; junction bases left unmatched: 9. CDR1 MNHEY and CDR2 SVGAGI come from the germline V gene. The length of the CDR3 is 17 residues.

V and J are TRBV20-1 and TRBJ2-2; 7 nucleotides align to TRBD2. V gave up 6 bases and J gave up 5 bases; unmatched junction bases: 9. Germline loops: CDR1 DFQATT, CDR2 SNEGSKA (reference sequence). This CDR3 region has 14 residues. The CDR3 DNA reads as TGCAGTGCCCGGGACCGGGGGGTAACCGGGGAGCTGTTTTTT. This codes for CSARDRGVTGELFF.

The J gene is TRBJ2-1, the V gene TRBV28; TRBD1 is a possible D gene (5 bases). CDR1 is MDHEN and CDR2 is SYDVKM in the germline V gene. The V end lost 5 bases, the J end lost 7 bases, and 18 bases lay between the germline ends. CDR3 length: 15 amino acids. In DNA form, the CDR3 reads TGTGCCAGCAGTCGATCGACAGTTAGCCTTAATGAGCAGTTCTTC. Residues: CASSRSTVSLNEQFF.

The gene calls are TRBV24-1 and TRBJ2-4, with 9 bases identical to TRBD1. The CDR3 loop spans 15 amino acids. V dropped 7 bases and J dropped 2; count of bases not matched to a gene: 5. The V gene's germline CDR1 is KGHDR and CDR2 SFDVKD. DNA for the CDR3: TGTGCCACCAGCGGGACAGGGCCTTCCAAAAACATTCAGTACTTC. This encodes CATSGTGPSKNIQYF.

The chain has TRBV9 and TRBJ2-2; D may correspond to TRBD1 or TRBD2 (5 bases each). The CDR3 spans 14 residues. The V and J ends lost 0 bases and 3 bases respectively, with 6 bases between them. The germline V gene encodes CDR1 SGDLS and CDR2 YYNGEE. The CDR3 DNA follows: TGTGCCAGCAGCGTAGTGGGGGACACCGGGGAGCTGTTTTTT. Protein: CASSVVGDTGELFF.

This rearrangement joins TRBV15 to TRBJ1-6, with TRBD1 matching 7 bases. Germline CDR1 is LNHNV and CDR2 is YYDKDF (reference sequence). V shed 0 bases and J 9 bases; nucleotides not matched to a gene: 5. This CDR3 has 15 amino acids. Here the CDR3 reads CATSRDRDRISPLHF. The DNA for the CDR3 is TGTGCCACCAGCAGAGACCGGGACAGAATTTCACCCCTCCACTTT.

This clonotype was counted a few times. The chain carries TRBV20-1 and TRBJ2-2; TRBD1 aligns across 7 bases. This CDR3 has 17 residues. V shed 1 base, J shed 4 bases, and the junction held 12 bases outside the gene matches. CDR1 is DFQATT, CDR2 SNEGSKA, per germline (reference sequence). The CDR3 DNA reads TGCAGTGCTAGAGTCGACAGGGTTTGGGGTGGCACCGGGGAGCTGTTTTTT. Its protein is CSARVDRVWGGTGELFF.

The CDR3 DNA is TGTGCCAGCAAGAGGCGGGAGGGCCACGGGGAGCTGTTTTTT. Translation: CASKRREGHGELFF. The chain carries TRBV12-3 or TRBV12-4 and TRBJ2-2, with TRBD2 matching over 9 bases. The ends lost 7 bases at V and 7 bases at J; junction bases unmatched: 7. This CDR3 comprises 14 residues.

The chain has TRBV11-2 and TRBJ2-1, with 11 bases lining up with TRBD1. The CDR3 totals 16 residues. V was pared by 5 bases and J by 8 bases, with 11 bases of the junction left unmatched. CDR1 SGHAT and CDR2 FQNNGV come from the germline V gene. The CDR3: CASSPRTGGVWYEQFF. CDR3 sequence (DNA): TGTGCCAGCAGCCCCCGGACAGGGGGCGTGTGGTATGAGCAGTTCTTC.

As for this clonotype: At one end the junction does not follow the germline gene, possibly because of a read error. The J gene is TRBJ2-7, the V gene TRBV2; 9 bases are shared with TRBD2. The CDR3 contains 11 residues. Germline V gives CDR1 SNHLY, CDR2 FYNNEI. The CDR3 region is CASRREGVGSF. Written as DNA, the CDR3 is TGTGCCAGCAGGCGGGAGGGGGTCGGTTCCTTC.

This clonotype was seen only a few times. In nucleotides, the CDR3 is TGCGCCAGCGGCCGTATAGTAGCGGGCTTTCTATACGAGCAGTACTTC. Encoded protein: CASGRIVAGFLYEQYF. The chain links TRBV4-3 to TRBJ2-7; 7 nucleotides agree with TRBD2. The J segment lost 4 bases and the V segment lost 8 bases, leaving 17 bases of the junction unmatched. The germline CDR1 and CDR2 sequences are LGHNA and YSLEER. The CDR3 is 16 residues long.

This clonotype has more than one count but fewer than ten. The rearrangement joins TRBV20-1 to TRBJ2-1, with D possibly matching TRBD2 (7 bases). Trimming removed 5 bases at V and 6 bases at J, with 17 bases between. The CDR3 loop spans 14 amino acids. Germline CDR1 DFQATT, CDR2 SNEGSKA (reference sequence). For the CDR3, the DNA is TGCAGTGCTCCCTCCGCGGGGGCCCGCAATGAGCAGTTCTTC. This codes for CSAPSAGARNEQFF.

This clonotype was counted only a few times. The CDR3 sequence: CASSPRPGDDEQFF. The CDR3 coding sequence is TGTGCCAGCAGCCCCAGGCCCGGCGACGATGAGCAGTTCTTC. V is TRBV7-6 and J is TRBJ2-1; D is undetermined. This CDR3 has 14 residues. In germline, CDR1 is SGHVS, CDR2 FNYEAQ. The V and J ends lost 5 bases and 8 bases respectively, with 16 bases between them.

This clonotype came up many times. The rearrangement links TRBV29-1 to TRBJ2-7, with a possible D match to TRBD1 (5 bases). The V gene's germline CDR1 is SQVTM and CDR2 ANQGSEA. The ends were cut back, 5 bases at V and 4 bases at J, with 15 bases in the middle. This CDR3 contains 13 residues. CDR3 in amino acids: CSVFDSPWYEQYF. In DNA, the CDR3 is TGCAGCGTTTTTGACAGCCCTTGGTACGAGCAGTACTTC.

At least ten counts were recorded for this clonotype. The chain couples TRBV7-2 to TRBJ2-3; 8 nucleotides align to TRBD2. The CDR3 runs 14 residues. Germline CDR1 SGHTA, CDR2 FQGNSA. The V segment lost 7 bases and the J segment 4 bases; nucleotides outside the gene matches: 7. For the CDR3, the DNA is TGTGCCAGCAACGACCGAGCGGGAGCAGATACGCAGTATTTT. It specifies CASNDRAGADTQYF.